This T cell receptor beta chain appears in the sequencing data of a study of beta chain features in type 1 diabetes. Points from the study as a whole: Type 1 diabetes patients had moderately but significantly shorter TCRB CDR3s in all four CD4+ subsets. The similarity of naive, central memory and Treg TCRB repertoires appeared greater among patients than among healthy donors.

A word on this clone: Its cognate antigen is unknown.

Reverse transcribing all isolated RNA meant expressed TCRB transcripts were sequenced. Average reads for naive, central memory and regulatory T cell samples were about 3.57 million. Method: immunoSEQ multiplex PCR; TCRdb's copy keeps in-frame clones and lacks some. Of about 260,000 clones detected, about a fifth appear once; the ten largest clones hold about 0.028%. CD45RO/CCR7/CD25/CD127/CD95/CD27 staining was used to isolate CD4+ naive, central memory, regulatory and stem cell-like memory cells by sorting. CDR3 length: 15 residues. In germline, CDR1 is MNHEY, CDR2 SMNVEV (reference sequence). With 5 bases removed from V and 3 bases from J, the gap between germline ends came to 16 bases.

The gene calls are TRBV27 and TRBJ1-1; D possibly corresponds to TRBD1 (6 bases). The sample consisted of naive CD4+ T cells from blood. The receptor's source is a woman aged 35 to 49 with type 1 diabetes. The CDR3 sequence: CASSTGSAGDTEAFF. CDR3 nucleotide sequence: TGTGCCAGCAGTACAGGGTCCGCTGGGGACACTGAAGCTTTCTTT.